This note documents a single TCR beta chain sequence. Produced via immunoSEQ multiplex PCR; TCRdb's table is partial and in-frame only. The sample has under 250,000 clones, about 82% seen once. V was pared by 4 bases and J by 8 bases, with 9 bases between. CDR3 length equals 13 residues. The data belong to a study of blood T cell repertoires in COVID-19. The chain employs TRBV12-3 or TRBV12-4 and TRBJ1-6; D gene unclear. Sequencing used peripheral blood. This sequence was found in a woman aged 60-75 years with active or convalescent COVID-19. The CDR3 is CASSSVNHSPLHF. The CDR3 DNA is TGTGCCAGCAGTTCTGTTAATCATTCACCCCTCCACTTT.